This T cell receptor (beta chain) was documented in a study of T-cell memory formation after mild COVID-19. Study-level information: TCR clusters were mostly confined to one donor each. Overall study results and limits: The main location of contracting CD4+ clones was CM and EM, and that of contracting CD8+ clones was EMRA.

Via MiXCR, TCRdb re-called the 5' RACE reads, giving one row per CDR3 protein. The sample carries 340,000 or so distinct CDR3 sequences, 10% to 15% recorded once. This clonotype was detected ten times or more. Its target is not known. Germline CDR1 SGHRS, CDR2 YFSETQ. V lost 0 bases to trimming and J lost 1 base; unmatched junction nucleotides: 6. The CDR3 spans 16 residues. The sequencing input was PBMCs or a T cell subset sorted from them (not recorded which). The rearrangement uses TRBV5-1 and TRBJ2-7; 8 bases line up with TRBD1. The sequence derives from a man younger than 30 who had mild COVID-19 (a few samples of this study predate the infection). Cell type and time point are not known. The CDR3: CASSLEGRQGSYEQYF. CDR3 coding DNA: TGCGCCAGCAGCTTGGAGGGCAGACAGGGGTCCTACGAGCAGTACTTC.